The table lists the clone carrying this T cell receptor (beta chain) with many counts. The antigen is undetermined. Amplification of TCR beta CDR3 regions was performed using RNA transcripts as template. TCR CDR3 regions were first amplified by RT-PCR with HTBI primers. TCRdb re-called the multiplex PCR reads with MiXCR, one entry per CDR3 protein. The sample carries a few hundred thousand distinct CDR3 sequences, less than 20% recorded once. Uncontrolled infection, other autoimmune disease, pregnancy or lactation barred patients from enrollment. Diagnoses were established using clinical symptoms, serum thyroxine and TRAb, thyroid ultrasound and orbital computed tomography. The CDR3 sequence is 15 residues long. The J segment lost 0 bases and the V segment lost 6 bases, leaving 5 bases of the junction unmatched. Germline values: CDR1 SGHAT, CDR2 FQDESV (reference sequence). This sample was included in a study of T cells in Graves' hyperthyroidism and ophthalmopathy. Notes on the study in general: Most thyroid clonotypes that were expanded above 0.001 also turned up in blood.

Sequencing was performed on blood. J is TRBJ2-1 and V is TRBV11-1; 7 bases agree with TRBD2. The receptor was derived from a woman in her thirties with Graves' hyperthyroidism. CDR3 sequence reads: CASRDGRSSYNEQFF. In nucleotides, the CDR3 is TGTGCCAGCAGAGACGGGAGGAGCTCCTACAATGAGCAGTTCTTC.